The present T cell receptor beta chain was sequenced within a study of cytomegalovirus exposure and HLA in healthy donors (dated by TCRdb to about 2017). Concerning the study at large: According to an earlier analysis of several hundred of the donors, some 180 million T cells yielded 117 million unique TCR beta sequences and about 300 Gb of sequence data. Roughly 300 gigabases of sequencing data and 70 million to 85 million unique TCR sequences were included in an early release covering about 600 HLA-typed donors. Among the 398 genotyped donors, more than 70% belonged to the genetic ancestry cluster associated with self-reported Caucasian donors. The study was designed to test whether signatures of past pathogen exposure could be identified by cataloging public T cell receptors. Using immunosequencing, the study profiled T cell repertoires from 666 subjects and related those repertoires to cytomegalovirus serostatus. Along with the roughly 700-subject first cohort, a separate validation cohort of around 110 different subjects was used. To predict cytomegalovirus infection status, the study combined high-throughput TCR immunosequencing, statistical association of individual TCRs with disease status, and machine learning. To study patterns of TCR occurrence, a later analysis re-analyzed previously published TCR beta repertoires from 550 to 800 donors and added high-resolution HLA genotyping. In the later analysis, no new phenotypic data were used to find candidate immune exposures; instead, reliance was placed on TCR beta sequences and their occurrence across donors. An earlier analysis of 587 of the donors applied high-throughput TCR beta sequencing to assess whether each TCR beta V gene segment acted as functional or pseudogenic. Donor age, sex, ethnicity and CMV serostatus were compiled together with the repertoire data. Genome-wide SNP genotypes for about three fifths of the 666 donors were used in a later genetic analysis, which treated that subset as a discovery cohort. Every discovery cohort repertoire had been produced on one sequencing platform. HLA typing covered class I and class II loci at four-digit resolution. Typing coverage varied by locus: roughly 620-640 donors for A, B, C, DRB1 and DQB1; roughly 520 for DQA1; about 600 for DPA1; 400 to 480 for DPB1. A handful of DR-DQ haplotypes were treated as single units for association and clustering because of strong linkage in the cohort. Across roughly 420 genotyped donors of the cohort, an average of roughly 250,000 unique TCR beta nucleotide sequences per donor were sequenced, and roughly 18% of those sequences were non-productive. Study-wide conclusions, independent of this receptor: When HLA alleles, especially DR and DQ, strongly co-occurred, TCR associations were difficult to assign to individual alleles. In an earlier analysis of approximately 590 of the donors, most TCR beta V segments appeared in productive rearrangements about 90% or about 30% of the time, broadly matching IMGT annotations. At a false discovery rate of 0.05, a later analysis linked fewer than 20,000 TCR beta sequences to specific HLA alleles. A further reported finding was that TCR beta sequences accurately predicted the HLA-A and HLA-B alleles for most subjects in the first cohort. Most TCR sequences were seen in very few donors, while some public TCRs were found in many individuals. According to a later analysis, parvovirus B19, influenza, CMV and Epstein-Barr virus appeared linked to several top co-occurrence clusters. Roughly uniform sequencing depth across donors was assumed in presence/absence analyses, although this assumption may not hold. An association between a missense DCLRE1C variant and V-gene and J-gene trimming of TCR beta chains was found in a later genetic analysis and replicated in an independent cohort. The study gave a list of 150 to 200 TCR beta chains associated with cytomegalovirus. About 15 rarely observed V segments, including chromosome 9 orphons, were excluded from the earlier analysis of approximately 600 of the donors because counts were too low. According to a later genetic analysis, donors in an Asian-associated ancestry cluster had fewer N-insertions in productive TCRs than the approximately 700-donor mean. In vitro tests confirmed that a few of the cytomegalovirus-associated TCR beta chains recognize cytomegalovirus antigens. The classifier was reported to diagnose cytomegalovirus status with high specificity and sensitivity in both the original cohort and the validation cohort. Immune exposure information for the cohort was limited to CMV serostatus. Because the 87-base-pair reads could not distinguish some IMGT-functional V segments, including TRBV6-2 and TRBV6-3, those segments were excluded. A later analysis found that TCR association rates varied across HLA loci, with DRB1 alleles showing the most associated TCRs and HLA-C alleles the fewest. In this cohort, only TCR beta chains were sequenced, and detectable features were limited by the absence of alpha or paired-chain data. Correlated functional status among segregating V segments might be attributable to linkage disequilibrium, but an unknown experimental factor could not be ruled out. Because HLA typing was unavailable for some donors at each locus, only the typed subset was used in association tests. In a later analysis, HLA-associated TCR beta chains were found to be more clonally expanded and to have lower generation probabilities than equally common non-associated chains. Most CMV-associated TCR beta chains appeared to be HLA-restricted in a later analysis, and the HLA associations seemed to be driven largely by CMV exposure. A group of highly shared sequence variants was considered likely to be a technical artifact of the sequencing pipeline. It was suggested by the authors that the approach could potentially be generalized to other disease states and immunological phenotypes.

Libraries were constructed by the immunoSEQ multiplex PCR assay. For the multiplex PCR, a mixture combining 60 forward primers for TCR Vbeta segments and 13 reverse primers for TCR Jbeta segments was used. The CDR3 region of rearranged TCR beta genes was amplified from genomic DNA with a multiplex PCR assay. The amplified TCR beta libraries were sequenced on the Illumina HiSeq System as 87-base-pair reads. The authors' analysis ran thus. A later analysis counted tens of millions of unique TCR beta chains across the 666 repertoires, and 9 million to 14 million of these chains were shared by at least two donors. To remove PCR and sequencing errors, raw reads were error-corrected and collapsed into unique sequences using a nearest-neighbor algorithm that merged closely related sequences. Alignment of CDR3 sequences to IMGT reference sequences was used to assign V, D and J gene segments. For a sequence to be retained, a match of at least six nucleotides to both a V gene segment and a J gene segment was required. Rearrangements were classified as productive when the CDR3 lacked stop codons and remained in frame with V and J, and all other rearrangements were classified as non-productive. CDR3 was defined according to IMGT convention as the region running from the second conserved V-encoded cysteine to the conserved J-encoded phenylalanine. In an earlier analysis of more than 550 of the donors, sequences lacking an unambiguous match to a single V gene segment were excluded. An earlier analysis of approximately 590 of the donors called V segments functional above 56.7% productive rearrangements and segregating when the between-donor standard deviation exceeded 5%. To diagnose cytomegalovirus status from the catalog of TCR beta chain sequences, a statistical classification framework was built. In a later analysis, TCR nucleotide sequences were compared against IMGT/GENE-DB human TR gene sequences so that V and J genes could be assigned. Using the TCRdist pipeline, a later analysis assigned CDR3 sequences along with most-parsimonious VDJ recombination scenarios. In a later analysis, each TCR beta chain was defined by its CDR3 amino acid sequence together with its V-gene family, and reads lacking a unique V-gene family were excluded. As a way to deal with suspected cross-contamination and a sequencing artifact, a later analysis dropped 450 to 600 nucleotide sequences that were highly shared and had low generation probability. In a later analysis, a clonal expansion index was calculated for each public chain from normalized within-repertoire ranks of inferred template counts. In a later analysis, generation probabilities were computed with a VDJ recombination model fitted to out-of-frame rearrangements, and the resulting probabilities were checked against IGoR. In a later analysis, hypergeometric tests were used to score TCR-TCR, TCR-HLA and TCR-CMV co-occurrence, with a repertoire-size bias correction applied to TCR pairs. A later analysis estimated false discovery rates by permuting HLA or CMV assignments 20 times. In a later analysis, co-occurring TCRs were grouped using DBSCAN, and TCRdist sequence similarity was added for clustering within HLA-allele-positive subsets. Repertoires with fewer than 30,000 or more than 120,000 public chains were left out of co-occurrence clustering, as were five repertoires with anomalous nucleotide sharing. TCRdb mirrors the immuneACCESS table, restricted to in-frame sequences. Some clones are absent from its copies; in checked studies, under half trace to an unresolved V gene, and the reason for the others is unknown. Clone size and the V and J calls come from that table; the DNA yielded D and trimming. The sample data list roughly 230,000 clones, and over 75% of these were observed just once. The top ten constitute approximately 0.49% of the sample.

The cohort consisted of 600 to 750 healthy bone marrow donors. All cohort members were sampled while nominally healthy, although unrecorded immune exposures were likely present. The donor was CMV seronegative and belonged to the group of approximately 320 seronegative cohort members. Every donor gave a peripheral blood sample, and the peripheral blood mononuclear cells from that sample were used for TCR beta sequencing. The Qiagen DNeasy Blood Extraction Kit was used to extract genomic DNA from the blood cell samples. With regard to this clone: What antigen it recognizes has not been identified. There are no base qualities to consult, and no much larger clone falls within one base.

For CDR1 and CDR2, the germline V gene (reference sequence) lists LNHDA and SQIVND. V is reduced by 4 bases and J by 8 bases, leaving a spacing of 14 bases between them. CDR3 length: 13 amino acids, cysteine to phenylalanine. The entry retains the CDR3 DNA only, 39 bases that are in frame from base 1. The sequence links TRBV19 to TRBJ1-2, and perhaps TRBD1 as D gene, on 6 matching bases. The sample comprised PBMCs. The source is a boy under 18 in good health and CMV-seronegative. The sequenced DNA is TGTGCCAGTAGTACCGGGACAAGAAAGGGCTACACCTTC. The resulting protein is CASSTGTRKGYTF. With the portions outside the CDR3 filled from the reference TRBV19 and TRBJ1-2 genes, the complete variable region becomes DGGITQSPKYLFRKEGQNVTLSCEQNLNHDAMYWYRQDPGQGLRLIYYSQIVNDFQKGDIAEGYSVSREKKESFPLTVTSAQKNPTAFYLCASSTGTRKGYTFGSGTRLTVV.